The rows below give T cell receptor beta chains drawn from one sample of a study of blood T cells in healthy people across ages. TCRdb processed the 5' RACE reads anew with MiXCR; each CDR3 protein has one entry. The table lists hundreds of thousands of distinct CDR3 sequences, around 50% of them singletons. The sequenced sample consisted of blood. These receptors were obtained from a man between 40 and 49 years old in good health. Both conserved end residues are part of each CDR3. The D gene is left open where the match is weak.

cdr3_aa: CASSQEIQGGREQYF; v_call: TRBV4-1; d_call: TRBD1; j_call: TRBJ2-5
cdr3_aa: CASSRASVNNYGYTF; v_call: TRBV28; d_call: -; j_call: TRBJ1-2
cdr3_aa: CASSLDPTGETQYF; v_call: TRBV7-8; d_call: -; j_call: TRBJ2-5
cdr3_aa: CSGNAGYNEQFF; v_call: TRBV29-1; d_call: -; j_call: TRBJ2-1
cdr3_aa: CSASWDADNEQFF; v_call: TRBV20-1; d_call: -; j_call: TRBJ2-1
cdr3_aa: CASSLSGGAGANVLTF; v_call: TRBV7-2; d_call: TRBD2; j_call: TRBJ2-6
cdr3_aa: CSPMTGRYEQYF; v_call: TRBV20-1; d_call: TRBD2; j_call: TRBJ2-7
cdr3_aa: CASSVQTSGGASSTDTQYF; v_call: TRBV7-2; d_call: TRBD2; j_call: TRBJ2-3
cdr3_aa: CASSFVLAGVNQETQYF; v_call: TRBV5-1; d_call: TRBD2; j_call: TRBJ2-5
cdr3_aa: CASAGNLGEKLFF; v_call: TRBV10-2; d_call: -; j_call: TRBJ1-4
cdr3_aa: CASSSGTPFNEQFF; v_call: TRBV7-9; d_call: -; j_call: TRBJ2-1
cdr3_aa: CASSLHVSIQETQYF; v_call: TRBV28; d_call: -; j_call: TRBJ2-5
cdr3_aa: CATSTGLGGASYNEQFF; v_call: TRBV15; d_call: -; j_call: TRBJ2-1
cdr3_aa: CASLRTGARVDTQYF; v_call: TRBV28; d_call: TRBD1; j_call: TRBJ2-3
cdr3_aa: CSVGTVSYGYTF; v_call: TRBV29-1; d_call: -; j_call: TRBJ1-2
cdr3_aa: CASRLAPPSQYNEQFF; v_call: TRBV6-2/TRBV6-3; d_call: -; j_call: TRBJ2-1
cdr3_aa: CASSDSEIDTQYF; v_call: TRBV6-4; d_call: -; j_call: TRBJ2-3
cdr3_aa: CSALIGTRSYNEQFF; v_call: TRBV20-1; d_call: TRBD2; j_call: TRBJ2-1
cdr3_aa: CASSLRFGTGPNTEAFF; v_call: TRBV27; d_call: TRBD1; j_call: TRBJ1-1
cdr3_aa: CASEVGPNEQYF; v_call: TRBV28; d_call: -; j_call: TRBJ2-7
cdr3_aa: CASSPRTGLGRWETQYF; v_call: TRBV5-1; d_call: TRBD1; j_call: TRBJ2-5
cdr3_aa: CASSSVSEQYF; v_call: TRBV27; d_call: -; j_call: TRBJ2-7
cdr3_aa: CASGAPDSTGELFF; v_call: TRBV6-1; d_call: -; j_call: TRBJ2-2
cdr3_aa: CASSSPYKGKINYNEQFF; v_call: TRBV28; d_call: -; j_call: TRBJ2-1
cdr3_aa: CASSLAAFESFMNTEAFF; v_call: TRBV7-8; d_call: -; j_call: TRBJ1-1
cdr3_aa: CAISDRTDTQYF; v_call: TRBV10-3; d_call: -; j_call: TRBJ2-3
cdr3_aa: CASSPSSTQAKNIQYF; v_call: TRBV18; d_call: -; j_call: TRBJ2-4
cdr3_aa: CASSPLFGTGEETQYF; v_call: TRBV7-8; d_call: TRBD1; j_call: TRBJ2-5
cdr3_aa: CSAAVVGLKETQYF; v_call: TRBV20-1; d_call: -; j_call: -
cdr3_aa: CSARDVGGLSTDTQYF; v_call: TRBV20-1; d_call: -; j_call: TRBJ2-3
cdr3_aa: CASSLRGASSVLTF; v_call: TRBV12-3/TRBV12-4; d_call: -; j_call: TRBJ2-6
cdr3_aa: CASGLVGGDTQYF; v_call: TRBV12-5; d_call: -; j_call: TRBJ2-3
cdr3_aa: CASSPENFDTQYF; v_call: TRBV18; d_call: -; j_call: TRBJ2-3
cdr3_aa: CASSYVSRGSEQYF; v_call: TRBV6-2/TRBV6-3; d_call: -; j_call: TRBJ2-7
cdr3_aa: CASSLGSGGGSYEQYF; v_call: TRBV7-6; d_call: TRBD2; j_call: TRBJ2-7